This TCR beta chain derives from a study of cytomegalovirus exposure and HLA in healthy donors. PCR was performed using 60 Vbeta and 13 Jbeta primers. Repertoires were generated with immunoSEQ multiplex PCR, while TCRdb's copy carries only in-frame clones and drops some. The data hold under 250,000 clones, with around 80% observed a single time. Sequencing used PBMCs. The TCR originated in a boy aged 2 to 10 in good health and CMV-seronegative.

The CDR3 coding sequence is TGTGCCAGCAGTTGGACTAGCGGGAGCGCAGATACGCAGTATTTT. It encodes CASSWTSGSADTQYF. The chain uses TRBV27 and TRBJ2-3, with 13 bases aligning to TRBD2. Trimming cost V 4 bases and J 4 bases; bases outside gene matches: 2. CDR3 length: 15 amino acids. Per germline, CDR1 MNHEY and CDR2 SMNVEV (reference sequence).